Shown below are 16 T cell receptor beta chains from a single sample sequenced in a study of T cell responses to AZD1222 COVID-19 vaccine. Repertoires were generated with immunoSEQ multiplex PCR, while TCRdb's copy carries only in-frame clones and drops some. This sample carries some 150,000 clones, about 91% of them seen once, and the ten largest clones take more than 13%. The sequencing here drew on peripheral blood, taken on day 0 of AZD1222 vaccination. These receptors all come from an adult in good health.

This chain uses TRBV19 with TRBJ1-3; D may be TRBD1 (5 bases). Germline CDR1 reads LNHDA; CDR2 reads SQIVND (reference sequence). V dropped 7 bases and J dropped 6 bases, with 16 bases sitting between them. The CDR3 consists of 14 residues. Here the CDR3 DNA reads TGTGCCAGTAAACAACAGGCCTCGGAAAACACCATATATTTT. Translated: CASKQQASENTIYF.

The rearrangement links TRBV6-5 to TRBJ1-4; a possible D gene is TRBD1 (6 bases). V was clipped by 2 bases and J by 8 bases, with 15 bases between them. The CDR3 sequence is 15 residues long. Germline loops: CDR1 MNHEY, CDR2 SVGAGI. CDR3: CASSYKPGHSEKLFF. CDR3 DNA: TGTGCCAGCAGTTACAAGCCGGGACATTCGGAAAAACTGTTTTTT.

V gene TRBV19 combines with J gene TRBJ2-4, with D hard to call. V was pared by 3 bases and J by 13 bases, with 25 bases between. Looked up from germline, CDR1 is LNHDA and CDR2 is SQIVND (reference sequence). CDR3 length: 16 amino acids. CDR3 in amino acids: CASSMNGPRTAGYQYF. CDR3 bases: TGTGCCAGTAGTATGAATGGACCTCGGACCGCCGGGTACCAGTACTTC.

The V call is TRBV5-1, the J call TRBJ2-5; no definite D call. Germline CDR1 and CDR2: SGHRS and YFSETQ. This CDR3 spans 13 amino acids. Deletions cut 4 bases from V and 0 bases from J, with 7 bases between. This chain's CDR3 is CASSLTHQETQYF. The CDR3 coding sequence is TGCGCCAGCAGCCTTACCCACCAAGAGACCCAGTACTTC.

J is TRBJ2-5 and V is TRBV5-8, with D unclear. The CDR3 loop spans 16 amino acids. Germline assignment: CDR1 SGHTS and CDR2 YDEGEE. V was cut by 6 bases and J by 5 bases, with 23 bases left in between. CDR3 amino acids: CASTPLPDSGLETQYF. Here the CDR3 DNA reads TGTGCCAGCACCCCCCTCCCGGATTCCGGCCTGGAGACCCAGTACTTC.

The CDR3 region has the DNA TGTGCCACCAGCGATACGGGACAGGCCCAAGATACGCAGTATTTT. This gives the protein CATSDTGQAQDTQYF. The chain has TRBV24-1 and TRBJ2-3; 8 bases map to TRBD1. Per germline, CDR1 KGHDR and CDR2 SFDVKD. V dropped 7 bases and J dropped 5; count of bases not matched to a gene: 10. This CDR3 is 15 amino acids long.

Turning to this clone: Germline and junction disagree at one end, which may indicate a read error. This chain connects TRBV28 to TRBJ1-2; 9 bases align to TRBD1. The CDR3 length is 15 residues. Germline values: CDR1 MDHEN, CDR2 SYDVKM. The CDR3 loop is CASNSPPRDRGVAKF. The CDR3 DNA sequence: TGTGCCAGCAATTCCCCTCCTAGAGACAGGGGGGTTGCAAAATTC.

The CDR3 spells CASSLTPLGTDEQYF. CDR3 bases: TGTGCCAGCAGCTTAACCCCTTTGGGTACAGACGAGCAGTACTTC. The chain carries TRBV7-3 and TRBJ2-7; D unresolved. The CDR3 has 15 amino acids. V was trimmed by 0 bases and J by 5 bases, leaving 14 bases between them. Germline V gene sequence: CDR1 SGHTA, CDR2 FQGTGA. The full variable domain, completed using reference TRBV7-3 and TRBJ2-7, is GAGVSQTPSNKVTEKGKYVELRCDPISGHTALYWYRQSLGQGPEFLIYFQGTGAADDSGLPNDRFFAVRPEGSVSTLKIQRTERGDSAVYLCASSLTPLGTDEQYFGPGTRLTVT.

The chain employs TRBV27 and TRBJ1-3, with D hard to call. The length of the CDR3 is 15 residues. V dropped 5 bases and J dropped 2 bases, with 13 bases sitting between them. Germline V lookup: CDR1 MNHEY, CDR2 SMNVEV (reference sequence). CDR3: CASSRAADTGNTIYF. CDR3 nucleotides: TGTGCCAGCAGTCGGGCCGCCGACACTGGAAACACCATATATTTT.

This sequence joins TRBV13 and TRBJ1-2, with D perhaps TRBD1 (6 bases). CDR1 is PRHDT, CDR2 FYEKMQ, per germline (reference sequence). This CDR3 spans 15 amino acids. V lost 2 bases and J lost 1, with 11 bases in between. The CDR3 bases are TGTGCCAGCAGCTTAAGGGGGACGGATAACTATGGCTACACCTTC. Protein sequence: CASSLRGTDNYGYTF.

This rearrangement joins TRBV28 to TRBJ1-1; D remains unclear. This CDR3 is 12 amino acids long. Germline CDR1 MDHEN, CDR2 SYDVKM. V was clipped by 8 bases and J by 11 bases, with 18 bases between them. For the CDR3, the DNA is TGTGCCAGCGTTTCCCGGCCCCCGCGGGCTTTCTTT. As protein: CASVSRPPRAFF.

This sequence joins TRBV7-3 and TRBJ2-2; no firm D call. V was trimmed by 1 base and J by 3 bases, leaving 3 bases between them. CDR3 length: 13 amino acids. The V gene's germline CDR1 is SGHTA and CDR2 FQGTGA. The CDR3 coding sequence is TGTGCCAGCAGCTTAAGTTACACCGGGGAGCTGTTTTTT. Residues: CASSLSYTGELFF. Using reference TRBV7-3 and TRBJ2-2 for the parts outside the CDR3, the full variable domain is GAGVSQTPSNKVTEKGKYVELRCDPISGHTALYWYRQSLGQGPEFLIYFQGTGAADDSGLPNDRFFAVRPEGSVSTLKIQRTERGDSAVYLCASSLSYTGELFFGEGSRLTVL.

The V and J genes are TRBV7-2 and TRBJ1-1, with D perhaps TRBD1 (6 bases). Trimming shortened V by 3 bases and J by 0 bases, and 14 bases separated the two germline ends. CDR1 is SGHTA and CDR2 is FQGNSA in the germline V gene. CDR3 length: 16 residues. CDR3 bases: TGTGCCAGCAGCTTGTCCGGGACATCAATGAACACTGAAGCTTTCTTT. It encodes CASSLSGTSMNTEAFF.

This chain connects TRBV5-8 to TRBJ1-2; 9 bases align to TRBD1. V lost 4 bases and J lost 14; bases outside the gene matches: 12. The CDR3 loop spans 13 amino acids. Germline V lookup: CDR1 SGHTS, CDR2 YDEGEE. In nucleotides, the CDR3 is TGTGCCAGCAGCCCATGGACAGGGGCTACGGGTACCTTC. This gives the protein CASSPWTGATGTF.

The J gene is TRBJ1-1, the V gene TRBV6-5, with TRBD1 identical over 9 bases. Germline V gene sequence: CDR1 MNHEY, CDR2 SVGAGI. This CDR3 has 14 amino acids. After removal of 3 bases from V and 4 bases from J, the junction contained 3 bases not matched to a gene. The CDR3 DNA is TGTGCCAGCAGTTATAACAGGGGGCTCACTGAAGCTTTCTTT. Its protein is CASSYNRGLTEAFF.

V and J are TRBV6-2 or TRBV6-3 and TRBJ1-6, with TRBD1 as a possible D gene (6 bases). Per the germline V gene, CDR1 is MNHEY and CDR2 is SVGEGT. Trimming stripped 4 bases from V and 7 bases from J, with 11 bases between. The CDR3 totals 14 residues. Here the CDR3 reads CASSLDSLNSPLHF. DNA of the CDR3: TGTGCCAGCAGTTTGGACAGCTTAAATTCACCCCTCCACTTT.